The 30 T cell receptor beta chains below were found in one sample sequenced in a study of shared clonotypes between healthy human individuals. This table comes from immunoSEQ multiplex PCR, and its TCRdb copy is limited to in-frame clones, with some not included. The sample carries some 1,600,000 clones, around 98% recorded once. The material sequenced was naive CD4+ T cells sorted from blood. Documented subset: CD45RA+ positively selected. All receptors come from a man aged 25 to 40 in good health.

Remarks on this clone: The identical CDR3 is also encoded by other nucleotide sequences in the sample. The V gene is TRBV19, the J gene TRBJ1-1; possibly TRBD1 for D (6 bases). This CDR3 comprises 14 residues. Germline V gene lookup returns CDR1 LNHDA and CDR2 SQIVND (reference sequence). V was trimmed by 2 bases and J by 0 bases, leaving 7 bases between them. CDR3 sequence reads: CASSIQGLNTEAFF. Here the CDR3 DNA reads TGTGCCAGTAGTATACAGGGGTTGAACACTGAAGCTTTCTTT. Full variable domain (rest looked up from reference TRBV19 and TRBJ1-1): DGGITQSPKYLFRKEGQNVTLSCEQNLNHDAMYWYRQDPGQGLRLIYYSQIVNDFQKGDIAEGYSVSREKKESFPLTVTSAQKNPTAFYLCASSIQGLNTEAFFGQGTRLTVV.

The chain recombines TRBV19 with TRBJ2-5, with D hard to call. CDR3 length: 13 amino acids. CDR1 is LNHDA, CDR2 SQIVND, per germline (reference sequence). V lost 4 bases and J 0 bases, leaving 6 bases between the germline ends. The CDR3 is CASSRTNQETQYF. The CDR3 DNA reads TGTGCCAGTAGTAGGACGAACCAAGAGACCCAGTACTTC. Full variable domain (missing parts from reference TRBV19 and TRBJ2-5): DGGITQSPKYLFRKEGQNVTLSCEQNLNHDAMYWYRQDPGQGLRLIYYSQIVNDFQKGDIAEGYSVSREKKESFPLTVTSAQKNPTAFYLCASSRTNQETQYFGPGTRLLVL.

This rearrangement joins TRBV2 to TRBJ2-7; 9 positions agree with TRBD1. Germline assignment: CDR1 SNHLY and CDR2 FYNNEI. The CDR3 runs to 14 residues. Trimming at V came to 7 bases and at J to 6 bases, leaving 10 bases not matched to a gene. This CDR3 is CASTLDRGGGEQYF. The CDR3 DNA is TGTGCCAGCACCCTGGACAGGGGAGGGGGCGAGCAGTACTTC.

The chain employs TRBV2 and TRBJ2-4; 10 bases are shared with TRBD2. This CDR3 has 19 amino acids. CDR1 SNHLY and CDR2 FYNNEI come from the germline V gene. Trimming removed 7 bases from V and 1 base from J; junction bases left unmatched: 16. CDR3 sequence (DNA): TGTGCCAGCACCCCGGCCGCGCTAGCGGGAGCCGGGGCCAAAAACATTCAGTACTTC. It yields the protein CASTPAALAGAGAKNIQYF.

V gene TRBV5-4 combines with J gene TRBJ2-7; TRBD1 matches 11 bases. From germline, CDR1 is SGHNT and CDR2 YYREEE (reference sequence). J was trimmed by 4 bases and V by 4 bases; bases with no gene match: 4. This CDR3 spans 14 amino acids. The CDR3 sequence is CASSVGQGAYEQYF. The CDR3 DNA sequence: TGTGCCAGCAGCGTCGGACAGGGGGCTTACGAGCAGTACTTC. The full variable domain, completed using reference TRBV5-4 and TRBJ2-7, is ETGVTQSPTHLIKTRGQQVTLRCSSQSGHNTVSWYQQALGQGPQFIFQYYREEENGRGNFPPRFSGLQFPNYSSELNVNALELDDSALYLCASSVGQGAYEQYFGPGTRLTVT.

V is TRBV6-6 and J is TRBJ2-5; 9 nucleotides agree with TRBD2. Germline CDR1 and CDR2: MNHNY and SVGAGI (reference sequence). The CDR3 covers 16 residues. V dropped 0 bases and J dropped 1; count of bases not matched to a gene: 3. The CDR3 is CASSYSTTSGQETQYF. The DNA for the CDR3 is TGTGCCAGCAGTTACTCAACGACTAGCGGCCAAGAGACCCAGTACTTC.

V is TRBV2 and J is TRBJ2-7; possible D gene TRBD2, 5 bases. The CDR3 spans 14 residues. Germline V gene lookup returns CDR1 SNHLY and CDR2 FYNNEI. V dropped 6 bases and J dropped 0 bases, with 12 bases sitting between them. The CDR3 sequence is CASRRLGSSYEQYF. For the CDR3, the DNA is TGTGCCAGCAGACGGCTAGGGAGCTCCTACGAGCAGTACTTC. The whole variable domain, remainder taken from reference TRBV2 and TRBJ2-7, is EPEVTQTPSHQVTQMGQEVILRCVPISNHLYFYWYRQILGQKVEFLVSFYNNEISEKSEIFDDQFSVERPDGSNFTLKIRSTKLEDSAMYFCASRRLGSSYEQYFGPGTRLTVT.

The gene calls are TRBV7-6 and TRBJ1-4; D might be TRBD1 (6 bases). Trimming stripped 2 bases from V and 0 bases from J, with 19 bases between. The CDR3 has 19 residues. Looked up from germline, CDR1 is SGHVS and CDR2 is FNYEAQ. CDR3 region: CASSLTARGPLATNEKLFF. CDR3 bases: TGTGCCAGCAGCTTAACTGCCAGGGGTCCCCTAGCAACTAATGAAAAACTGTTTTTT.

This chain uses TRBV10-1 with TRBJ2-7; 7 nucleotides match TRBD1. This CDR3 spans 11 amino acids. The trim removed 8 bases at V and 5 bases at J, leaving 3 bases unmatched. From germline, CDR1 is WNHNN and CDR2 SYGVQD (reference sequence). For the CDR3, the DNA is TGCGCCAGCGGCGACAGGGACGAGCAGTACTTC. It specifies CASGDRDEQYF.

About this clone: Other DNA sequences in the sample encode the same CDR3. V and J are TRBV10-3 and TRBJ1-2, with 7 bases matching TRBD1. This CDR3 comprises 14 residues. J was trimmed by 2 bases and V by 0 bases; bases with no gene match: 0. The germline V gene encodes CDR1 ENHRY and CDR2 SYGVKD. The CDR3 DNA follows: TGTGCCATCAGTGAGTCGACAGGGAACTATGGCTACACCTTC. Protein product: CAISESTGNYGYTF.

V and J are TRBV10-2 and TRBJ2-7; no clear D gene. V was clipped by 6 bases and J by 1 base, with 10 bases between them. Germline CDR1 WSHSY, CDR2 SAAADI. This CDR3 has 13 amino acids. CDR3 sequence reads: CASRSLTSYEQYF. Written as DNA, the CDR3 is TGCGCCAGCAGGTCACTAACTTCCTACGAGCAGTACTTC.

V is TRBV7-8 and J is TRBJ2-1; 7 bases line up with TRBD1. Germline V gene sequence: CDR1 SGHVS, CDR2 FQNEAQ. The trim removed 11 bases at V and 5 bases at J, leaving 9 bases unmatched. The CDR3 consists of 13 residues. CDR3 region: CAGARDRDNEQFF. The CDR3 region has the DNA TGTGCCGGGGCCCGTGACAGGGACAATGAGCAGTTCTTC. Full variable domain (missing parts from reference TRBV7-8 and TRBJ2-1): GAGVSQSPRYKVAKRGQDVALRCDPISGHVSLFWYQQALGQGPEFLTYFQNEAQLDKSGLPSDRFFAERPEGSVSTLKIQRTQQEDSAVYLCAGARDRDNEQFFGPGTRLTVL.

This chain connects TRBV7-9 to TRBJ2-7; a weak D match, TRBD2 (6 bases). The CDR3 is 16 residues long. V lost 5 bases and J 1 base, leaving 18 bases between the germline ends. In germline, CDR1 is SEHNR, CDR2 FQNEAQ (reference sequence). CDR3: CASSRGGALPSYEQYF. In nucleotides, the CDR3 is TGTGCCAGCAGCCGTGGCGGGGCGCTACCGTCCTACGAGCAGTACTTC.

CDR3 DNA: TGCGCCAGCAGCTTGGCCGGCCCGGGGCTCACAGATACGCAGTATTTT. Translated, it gives CASSLAGPGLTDTQYF. The rearrangement uses TRBV5-1 and TRBJ2-3; TRBD1 or TRBD2 may be the D gene (5 bases each). This CDR3 has 16 residues. The ends were cut back, 0 bases at V and 2 bases at J, with 13 bases in the middle. Germline CDR1 reads SGHRS; CDR2 reads YFSETQ.

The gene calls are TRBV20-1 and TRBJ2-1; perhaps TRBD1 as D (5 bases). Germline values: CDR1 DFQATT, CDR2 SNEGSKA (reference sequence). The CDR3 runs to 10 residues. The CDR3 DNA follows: TGCAGAGTAACCAGGGATGAGCAGTTCTTC. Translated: CRVTRDEQFF.

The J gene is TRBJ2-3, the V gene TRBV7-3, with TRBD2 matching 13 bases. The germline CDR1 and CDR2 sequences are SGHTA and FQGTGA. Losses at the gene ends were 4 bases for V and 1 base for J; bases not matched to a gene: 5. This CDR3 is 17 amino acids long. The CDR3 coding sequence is TGTGCCAGCAGCTCCTATGGACTAGCGGGGGGCACAGATACGCAGTATTTT. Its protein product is CASSSYGLAGGTDTQYF.

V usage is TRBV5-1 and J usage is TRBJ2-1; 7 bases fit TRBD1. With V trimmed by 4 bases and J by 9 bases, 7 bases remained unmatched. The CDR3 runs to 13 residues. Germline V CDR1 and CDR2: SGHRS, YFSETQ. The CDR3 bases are TGCGCCAGCAGCCCGAACAGGGGCGGTGAGCAGTTCTTC. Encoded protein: CASSPNRGGEQFF.

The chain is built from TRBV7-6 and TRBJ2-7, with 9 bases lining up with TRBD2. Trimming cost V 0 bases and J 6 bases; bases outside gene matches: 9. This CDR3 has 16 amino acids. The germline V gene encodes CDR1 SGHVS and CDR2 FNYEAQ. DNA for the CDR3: TGTGCCAGCAGCTTAGCGGGGAGTCAAGCGGGAGGCGAGCAGTACTTC. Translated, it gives CASSLAGSQAGGEQYF.

The CDR3 DNA follows: TGTGCCAGCTCAGCATCGGACTCGAACACTGAAGCTTTCTTT. Amino acid sequence: CASSASDSNTEAFF. V is TRBV18 and J is TRBJ1-1; D gene unclear. With 5 bases removed from V and 1 base from J, the gap between germline ends came to 11 bases. This CDR3 is 14 amino acids long. Germline V CDR1 and CDR2: KGHSH, LQKENI.

The CDR3 sequence is CASSFLGLAENTGELFF. CDR3 sequence (DNA): TGTGCCAGCAGTTTCCTCGGACTAGCGGAGAACACCGGGGAGCTGTTTTTT. The chain has TRBV27 and TRBJ2-2; 10 nucleotides match TRBD2. The CDR3 loop spans 17 amino acids. The V segment lost 3 bases and the J segment 1 base; nucleotides outside the gene matches: 5. Germline V gene lookup returns CDR1 MNHEY and CDR2 SMNVEV (reference sequence).

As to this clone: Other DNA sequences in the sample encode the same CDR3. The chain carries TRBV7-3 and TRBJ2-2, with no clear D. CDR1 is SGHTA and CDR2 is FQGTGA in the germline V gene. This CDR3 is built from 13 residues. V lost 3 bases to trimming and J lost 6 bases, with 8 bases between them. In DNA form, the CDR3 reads TGTGCCAGCAGCTTTTCCTCGTCCGGGGAGCTGTTTTTT. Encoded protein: CASSFSSSGELFF.

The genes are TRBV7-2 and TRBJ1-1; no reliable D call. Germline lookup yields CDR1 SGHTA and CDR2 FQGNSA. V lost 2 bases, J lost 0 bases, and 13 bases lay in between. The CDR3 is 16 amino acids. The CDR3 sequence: CASSLKGRRMNTEAFF. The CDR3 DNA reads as TGTGCCAGCAGCTTAAAGGGTCGACGGATGAACACTGAAGCTTTCTTT.

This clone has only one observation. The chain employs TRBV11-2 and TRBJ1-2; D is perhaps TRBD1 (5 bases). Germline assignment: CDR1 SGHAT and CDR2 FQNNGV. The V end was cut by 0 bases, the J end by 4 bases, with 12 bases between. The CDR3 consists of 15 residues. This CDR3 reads CASSLEGRGGYGYTF. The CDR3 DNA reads TGTGCCAGCAGCTTAGAAGGGAGGGGTGGCTATGGCTACACCTTC.

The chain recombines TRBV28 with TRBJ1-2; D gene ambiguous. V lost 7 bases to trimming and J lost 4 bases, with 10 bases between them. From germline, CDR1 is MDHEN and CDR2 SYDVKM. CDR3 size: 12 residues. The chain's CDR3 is CASTRAAYGYTF. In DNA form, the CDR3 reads TGTGCCAGCACACGCGCTGCCTATGGCTACACCTTC.

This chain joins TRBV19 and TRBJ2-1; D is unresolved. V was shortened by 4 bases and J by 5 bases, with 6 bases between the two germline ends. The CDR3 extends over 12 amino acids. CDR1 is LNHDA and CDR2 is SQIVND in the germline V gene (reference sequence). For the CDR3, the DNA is TGTGCCAGTAGTAAGCTCGACAATGAGCAGTTCTTC. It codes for CASSKLDNEQFF. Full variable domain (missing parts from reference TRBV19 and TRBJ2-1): DGGITQSPKYLFRKEGQNVTLSCEQNLNHDAMYWYRQDPGQGLRLIYYSQIVNDFQKGDIAEGYSVSREKKESFPLTVTSAQKNPTAFYLCASSKLDNEQFFGPGTRLTVL.

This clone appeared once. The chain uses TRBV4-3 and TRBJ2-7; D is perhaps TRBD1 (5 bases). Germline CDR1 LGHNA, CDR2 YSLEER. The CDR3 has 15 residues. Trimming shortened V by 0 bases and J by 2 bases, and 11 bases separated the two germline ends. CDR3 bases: TGCGCCAGCAGCCAAGATATAGACAGAGCCTACGAGCAGTACTTC. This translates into CASSQDIDRAYEQYF.

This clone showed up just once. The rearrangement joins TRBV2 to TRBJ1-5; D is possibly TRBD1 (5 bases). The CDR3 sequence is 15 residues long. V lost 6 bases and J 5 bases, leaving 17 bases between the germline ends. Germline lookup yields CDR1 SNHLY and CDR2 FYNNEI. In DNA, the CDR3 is TGTGCCAGCAGAAAAAACACAGGAGGCGATCAGCCCCAGCATTTT. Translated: CASRKNTGGDQPQHF.

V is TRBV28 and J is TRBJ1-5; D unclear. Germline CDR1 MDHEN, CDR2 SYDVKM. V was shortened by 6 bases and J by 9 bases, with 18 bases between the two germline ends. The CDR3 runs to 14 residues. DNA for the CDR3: TGTGCCAGCAGACGACCCGGCGGGAGTTCGCCCCAGCATTTT. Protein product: CASRRPGGSSPQHF.

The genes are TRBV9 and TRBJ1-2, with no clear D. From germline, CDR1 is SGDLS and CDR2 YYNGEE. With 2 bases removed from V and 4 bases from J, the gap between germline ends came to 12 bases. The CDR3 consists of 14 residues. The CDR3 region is CASSVTSSTYGYTF. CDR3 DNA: TGTGCCAGCAGCGTTACAAGTAGTACCTATGGCTACACCTTC.

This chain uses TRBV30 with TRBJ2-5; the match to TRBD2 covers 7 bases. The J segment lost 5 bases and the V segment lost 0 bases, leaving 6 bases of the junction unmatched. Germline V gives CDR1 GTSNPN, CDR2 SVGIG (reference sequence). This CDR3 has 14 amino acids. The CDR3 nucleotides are TGTGCCTGGAGTGTCTGGAGCGGGGTGGAGACCCAGTACTTC. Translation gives CAWSVWSGVETQYF. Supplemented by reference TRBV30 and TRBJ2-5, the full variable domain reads SQTIHQWPATLVQPVGSPLSLECTVEGTSNPNLYWYRQAAGRGLQLLFYSVGIGQISSEVPQNLSASRPQDRQFILSSKKLLLSDSGFYLCAWSVWSGVETQYFGPGTRLLVL.